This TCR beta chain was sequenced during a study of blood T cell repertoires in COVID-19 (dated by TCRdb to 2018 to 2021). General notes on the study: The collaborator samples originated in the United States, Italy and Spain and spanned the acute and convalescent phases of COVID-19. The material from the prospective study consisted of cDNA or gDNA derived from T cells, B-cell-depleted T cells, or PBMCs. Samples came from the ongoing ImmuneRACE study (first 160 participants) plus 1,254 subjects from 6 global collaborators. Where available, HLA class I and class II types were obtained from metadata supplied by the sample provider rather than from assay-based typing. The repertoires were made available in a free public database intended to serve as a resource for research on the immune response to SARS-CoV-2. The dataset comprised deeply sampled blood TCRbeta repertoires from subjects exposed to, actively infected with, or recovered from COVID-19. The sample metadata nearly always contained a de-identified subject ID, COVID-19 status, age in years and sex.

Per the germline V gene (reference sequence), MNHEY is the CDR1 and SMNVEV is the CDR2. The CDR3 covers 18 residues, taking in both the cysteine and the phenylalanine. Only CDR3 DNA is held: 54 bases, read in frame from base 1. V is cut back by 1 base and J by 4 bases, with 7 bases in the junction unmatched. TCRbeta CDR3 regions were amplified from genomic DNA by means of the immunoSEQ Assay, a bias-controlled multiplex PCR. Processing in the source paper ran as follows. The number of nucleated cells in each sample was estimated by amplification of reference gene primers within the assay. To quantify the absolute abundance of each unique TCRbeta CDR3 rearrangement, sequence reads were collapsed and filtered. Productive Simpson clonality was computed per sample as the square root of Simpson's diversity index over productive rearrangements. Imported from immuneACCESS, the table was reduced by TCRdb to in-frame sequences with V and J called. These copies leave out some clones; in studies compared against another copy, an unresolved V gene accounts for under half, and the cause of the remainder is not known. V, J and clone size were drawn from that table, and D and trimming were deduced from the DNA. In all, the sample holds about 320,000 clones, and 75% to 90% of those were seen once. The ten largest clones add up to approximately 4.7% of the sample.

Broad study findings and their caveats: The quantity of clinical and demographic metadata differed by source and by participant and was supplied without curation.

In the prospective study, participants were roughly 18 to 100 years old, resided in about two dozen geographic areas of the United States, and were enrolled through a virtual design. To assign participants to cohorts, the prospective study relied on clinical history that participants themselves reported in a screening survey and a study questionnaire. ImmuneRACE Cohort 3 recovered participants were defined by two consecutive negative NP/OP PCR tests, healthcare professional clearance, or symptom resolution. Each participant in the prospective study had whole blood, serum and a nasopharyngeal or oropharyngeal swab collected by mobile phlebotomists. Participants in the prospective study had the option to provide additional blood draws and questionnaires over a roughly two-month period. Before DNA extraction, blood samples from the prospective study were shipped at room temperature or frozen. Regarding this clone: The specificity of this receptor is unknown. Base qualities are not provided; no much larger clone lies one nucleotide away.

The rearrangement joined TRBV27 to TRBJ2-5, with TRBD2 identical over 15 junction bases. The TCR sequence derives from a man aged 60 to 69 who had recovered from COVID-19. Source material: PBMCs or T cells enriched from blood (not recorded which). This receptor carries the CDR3 CASSLYGPGLAGGETQYF. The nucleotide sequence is TGTGCCAGCAGTTTATATGGACCGGGACTAGCGGGAGGAGAGACCCAGTACTTC.